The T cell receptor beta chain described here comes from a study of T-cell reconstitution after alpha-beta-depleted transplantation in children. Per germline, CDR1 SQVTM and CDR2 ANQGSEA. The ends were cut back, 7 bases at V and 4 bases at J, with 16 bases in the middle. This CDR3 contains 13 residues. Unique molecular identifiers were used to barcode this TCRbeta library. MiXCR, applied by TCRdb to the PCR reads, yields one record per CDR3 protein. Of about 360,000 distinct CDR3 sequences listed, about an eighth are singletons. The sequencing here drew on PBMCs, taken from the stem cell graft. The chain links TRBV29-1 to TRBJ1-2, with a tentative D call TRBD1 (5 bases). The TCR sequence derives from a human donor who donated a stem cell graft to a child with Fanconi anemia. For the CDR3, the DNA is TGCAGCGCCCGGGATCCAGGGTCCTATGGCTACACCTTC. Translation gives CSARDPGSYGYTF. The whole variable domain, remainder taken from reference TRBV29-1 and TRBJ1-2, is SAVISQKPSRDICQRGTSLTIQCQVDSQVTMMFWYRQQPGQSLTLIATANQGSEATYESGFVIDKFPISRPNLTFSTLTVSNMSPEDSSIYLCSARDPGSYGYTFGSGTRLTVV.